This entry concerns a single TCR beta chain. The data originate from a study of cytomegalovirus exposure and HLA in healthy donors. The PCR had 60 Vbeta and 13 Jbeta primers. Sequenced by immunoSEQ multiplex PCR; TCRdb stores in-frame clones only, minus some. The sample table includes almost 40,000 clones. Germline V CDR1 and CDR2: MGHRA, YSYEKL. Trimming took 2 bases from V and 5 from J; bases not matched to a gene: 9. This CDR3 is built from 16 residues. Sample: PBMCs. The source of this sequence is a woman between 25 and 40 years old in good health and CMV-seropositive. This rearrangement joins TRBV4-1 to TRBJ2-5; 9 bases are shared with TRBD1. CDR3 residues: CASSQPGQGIWETQYF. For the CDR3, the DNA is TGCGCCAGCAGCCAACCTGGACAGGGGATTTGGGAGACCCAGTACTTC.